One sample yielded the 21 T cell receptor beta chains listed below, sequenced in a study of blood T cells in healthy people across ages. Through a sample-barcoded 5' primer and a J-beta primer mix, a second PCR was run for roughly 7 to 11 cycles. TCRdb processed the 5' RACE reads anew with MiXCR; each CDR3 protein has one entry. The table includes around 1,000,000 distinct CDR3 sequences, approximately 25% detected once. The data were also submitted as part of a second study, on T cells of mothers and their children.

Sequencing was done on a sample of blood. The source of these receptors is a girl aged 2-9 years in good health.

This chain uses TRBV12-3 or TRBV12-4 with TRBJ2-5; D gene ambiguous. Matching the DNA end better, TRBJ2-1 makes the J call doubtful. The CDR3 is 15 amino acids. The chain's CDR3 is CASSDTGPKRDEQFF. In DNA, the CDR3 is TGTGCCAGCAGTGATACCGGGCCCAAACGGGATGAGCAGTTCTTC.

This clonotype was recorded a few times. This sequence joins TRBV12-3 or TRBV12-4 and TRBJ2-3, with 7 bases aligning to TRBD1. The junction had 8 bases not matched to a gene; V was cut back by 7 bases and J by 1 base. The CDR3 length is 15 residues. The CDR3 loop is CASNPGQVGTDTQYF. The CDR3 bases are TGTGCCAGCAACCCTGGACAGGTGGGCACAGATACGCAGTATTTT.

This chain links TRBV6-1 with TRBJ1-5, with D possibly matching TRBD1 (6 bases). The CDR3 is 14 amino acids. Germline CDR1 and CDR2: MNHNS and SASEGT. The V gene lost 2 bases and the J gene lost 5 bases, with 10 bases spanning the gap. The CDR3 nucleotides read TGTGCCAGCAGTGAAATCAGGGGAGATCAGCCCCAGCATTTT. Protein product: CASSEIRGDQPQHF.

V is TRBV10-3 and J is TRBJ2-6; 7 bases map to TRBD1. Germline V gives CDR1 ENHRY, CDR2 SYGVKD. V trimming: 0 bases; J trimming: 3 bases; junction bases outside the gene matches: 5. The CDR3 spans 17 residues. DNA for the CDR3: TGTGCCATCAGTGAGTCGCAGGGGGTTAGTGGGGCCAACGTCCTGACTTTC. It yields the protein CAISESQGVSGANVLTF.

The V gene is TRBV6-5, the J gene TRBJ2-2, with 10 bases identical to TRBD2. Trimming took 8 bases from V and 4 from J; bases not matched to a gene: 1. The CDR3 runs 13 residues. CDR1 and CDR2 from the germline V gene are MNHEY and SVGAGI. The CDR3 here is CASGTSVTGELFF. For the CDR3, the DNA is TGTGCCAGCGGGACTAGCGTCACCGGGGAGCTGTTTTTT.

This chain's CDR3 is CASSHGWGVRYEQYF. The CDR3, as DNA: TGTGCCAGCAGCCATGGCTGGGGGGTACGCTACGAGCAGTACTTC. The chain has TRBV7-2 and TRBJ2-7, with D maybe TRBD2 (6 bases). The V gene's germline CDR1 is SGHTA and CDR2 FQGNSA. This CDR3 has 15 amino acids. Trimming removed 5 bases from V and 3 bases from J, with 17 bases in between.

CDR3 nucleotides: TGCGCCAGCAGCCAAGAGGAATTTAACACTGAAGCTTTCTTT. Protein sequence: CASSQEEFNTEAFF. This rearrangement joins TRBV4-3 to TRBJ1-1; D is unresolved. Germline V gene sequence: CDR1 LGHNA, CDR2 YSLEER. V was cut by 0 bases and J by 2 bases, with 7 bases left in between. This CDR3 comprises 14 residues.

This clonotype was seen more than once but under ten times. V and J are TRBV6-6 and TRBJ1-2; 9 bases line up with TRBD1. Germline V gene lookup returns CDR1 MNHNY and CDR2 SVGAGI (reference sequence). This CDR3 comprises 14 residues. The ends lost 2 bases at V and 7 bases at J; junction bases unmatched: 5. CDR3 DNA sequence: TGTGCCAGCAGTTACGAACAGGGGGCGACTGGCTACACCTTC. This codes for CASSYEQGATGYTF.

This clonotype was counted between two and nine times. Sequence at one end of the junction differs from germline and may be a read error. This chain links TRBV7-9 with TRBJ2-7; the D gene is possibly TRBD2 (5 bases). The germline gives CDR1 SEHNR, CDR2 FQNEAQ (reference sequence). This CDR3 region has 14 residues. The DNA of the CDR3 is TGTGCCAGCAGCCCCCGGGAATCCAGCTACGAGCGGTACTTC. It specifies CASSPRESSYERYF.

This clonotype was seen only a few times. V gene TRBV20-1 combines with J gene TRBJ2-7; TRBD2 is a possible D gene (6 bases). Trimming shortened V by 5 bases and J by 6 bases, and 11 bases separated the two germline ends. CDR1 and CDR2 (germline): DFQATT, SNEGSKA (reference sequence). This CDR3 comprises 11 residues. In DNA, the CDR3 is TGCAGTGCTTACCGGAGGGGCGAGCAGTACTTC. Protein sequence: CSAYRRGEQYF.

This rearrangement joins TRBV5-6 to TRBJ2-1; 14 positions match TRBD2. Germline V gene data show CDR1 as SGHDT and CDR2 as YYEEEE. This CDR3 region has 16 residues. Germline trimming cut 4 bases from V and 6 bases from J; bases unmatched to any gene: 6. The CDR3 nucleotides are TGTGCCAGCAGCCTTAGGACTAGCGGGAGGCTCAATGAGCAGTTCTTC. It translates to CASSLRTSGRLNEQFF.

This clonotype has just a few counts. The chain links TRBV29-1 to TRBJ2-4, with 9 nucleotides matching TRBD2. Trimming removed 1 base from V and 15 bases from J; junction bases left unmatched: 4. The CDR3 consists of 11 residues. The germline gives CDR1 SQVTM, CDR2 ANQGSEA. CDR3 loop: CSVEVGTSLYF. CDR3 DNA sequence: TGCAGCGTTGAAGTAGGGACTAGCCTGTACTTC.

This clonotype was counted a few times. The V gene is TRBV6-5, the J gene TRBJ2-5, with D possibly being TRBD1 or TRBD2 (5 bases each). V lost 8 bases to trimming and J lost 6 bases, with 16 bases between them. The CDR3 is 13 amino acids. Germline V CDR1 and CDR2: MNHEY, SVGAGI. This CDR3 is CASFQGADKTQYF. The CDR3, as DNA: TGTGCCAGCTTCCAGGGAGCGGATAAGACCCAGTACTTC.

This clonotype appeared a few times. The chain is built from TRBV6-1 and TRBJ2-5; no reliable D call. V was cut by 11 bases and J by 4 bases, with 23 bases left in between. This CDR3 spans 15 amino acids. Germline CDR1 and CDR2: MNHNS and SASEGT. CDR3 region: CAGDFGRANLETQYF. In nucleotides, the CDR3 is TGTGCCGGAGACTTTGGACGGGCGAATCTAGAGACCCAGTACTTC.

This clonotype was found a few times. The chain links TRBV10-3 to TRBJ1-5; D not resolved. There are 13 residues in the CDR3. Germline V lookup: CDR1 ENHRY, CDR2 SYGVKD. The V end was cut by 2 bases, the J end by 1 base, with 3 bases between. CDR3 region: CAISEQSNQPQHF. The DNA for the CDR3 is TGTGCCATCAGTGAGCAGAGCAATCAGCCCCAGCATTTT.

The sample holds a few counts of this clonotype. The chain uses TRBV7-2 and TRBJ1-4; 11 bases match TRBD1. V lost 4 bases to trimming and J lost 6 bases; unmatched junction nucleotides: 4. CDR3 size: 15 residues. CDR1 and CDR2 (germline): SGHTA, FQGNSA. This CDR3 reads CASSWGQGVYEKLFF. CDR3 DNA: TGTGCCAGCAGCTGGGGACAGGGGGTATATGAAAAACTGTTTTTT. Combining the CDR3 with reference TRBV7-2 and TRBJ1-4 gives the whole variable domain GAGVSQSPSNKVTEKGKDVELRCDPISGHTALYWYRQSLGQGLEFLIYFQGNSAPDKSGLPSDRFSAERTGGSVSTLTIQRTQQEDSAVYLCASSWGQGVYEKLFFGSGTQLSVL.

The V and J genes are TRBV6-6 and TRBJ2-5, with 8 positions matching TRBD1. The CDR3 sequence is 11 residues long. CDR1 MNHNY and CDR2 SVGAGI come from the germline V gene (reference sequence). CDR3 in DNA: TGTACCACCCAGGGGGCCGAGACCCAGTACTTC. Translation: CTTQGAETQYF.

This clonotype has only a few counts. V and J are TRBV28 and TRBJ2-7; a possible D gene is TRBD2 (6 bases). V was clipped by 9 bases and J by 6 bases, with 27 bases between them. The CDR3 sequence is 16 residues long. Germline loops: CDR1 MDHEN, CDR2 SYDVKM. The CDR3 DNA reads TGTGCCAGTTCCCCCCCGTCCGCGGGAAGGTTGCGCGAGCAGTACTTC. Translated, it gives CASSPPSAGRLREQYF. The entire variable domain, with the rest obtained from reference TRBV28 and TRBJ2-7, is as follows: DVKVTQSSRYLVKRTGEKVFLECVQDMDHENMFWYRQDPGLGLRLIYFSYDVKMKEKGDIPEGYSVSREKKERFSLILESASTNQTSMYLCASSPPSAGRLREQYFGPGTRLTVT.

V usage is TRBV7-6 and J usage is TRBJ2-5; D is tentatively TRBD1 or TRBD2 (6 bases each). The J call may be incorrect, as the DNA end agrees better with TRBJ2-1. CDR1 and CDR2 (germline): SGHVS, FNYEAQ. The CDR3 is made up of 13 amino acids. In DNA form, the CDR3 reads TGTGCCAGCAGCTTCAAGGGGGGAGTCGAGCAGTTCTTC. Residues: CASSFKGGVEQFF.

V usage is TRBV4-3 and J usage is TRBJ2-1; 11 bases are shared with TRBD2. The CDR3 runs 17 residues. Germline values: CDR1 LGHNA, CDR2 YSLEER. Trimming at V came to 0 bases and at J to 4 bases, leaving 5 bases not matched to a gene. The CDR3 loop reads CASSQDLIAGGYNEQFF. The CDR3 nucleotides are TGCGCCAGCAGCCAAGATTTAATAGCGGGGGGGTACAATGAGCAGTTCTTC.

The rearrangement links TRBV23-1 to TRBJ1-2, with TRBD1 identical over 7 bases. TRBV23-1 is labeled an ORF, and its function is uncertain. After removal of 0 bases from V and 5 bases from J, the junction contained 6 bases not matched to a gene. The CDR3 totals 15 residues. CDR3 nucleotides: TGCGCCAGCAGTCAATCAGGGGGCCTAGGATATGGCTACACCTTC. Amino acid sequence: CASSQSGGLGYGYTF.